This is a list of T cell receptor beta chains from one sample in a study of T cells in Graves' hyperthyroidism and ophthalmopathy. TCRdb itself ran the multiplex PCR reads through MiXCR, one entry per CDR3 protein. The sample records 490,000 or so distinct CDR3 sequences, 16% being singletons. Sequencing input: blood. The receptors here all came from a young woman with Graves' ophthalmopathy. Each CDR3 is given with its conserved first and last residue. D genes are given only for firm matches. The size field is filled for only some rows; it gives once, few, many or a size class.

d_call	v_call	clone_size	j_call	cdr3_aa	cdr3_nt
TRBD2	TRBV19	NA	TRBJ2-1	CASSRSGSGEHEQFF	TGTGCCAGTAGTCGCTCCGGGAGCGGGGAGCATGAGCAGTTCTTC
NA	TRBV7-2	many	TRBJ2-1	CASSLGQMNEQFF	TGTGCCAGCAGCTTAGGACAGATGAATGAGCAGTTCTTC
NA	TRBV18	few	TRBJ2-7	CASSPVDGDEQYF	TGTGCCAGCTCACCCGTGGATGGGGACGAGCAGTACTTC
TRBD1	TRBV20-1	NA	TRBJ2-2	CSLGTGNTGELFF	TGCAGTCTCGGGACAGGGAACACCGGGGAGCTGTTTTTT
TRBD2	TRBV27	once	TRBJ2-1	CASSVPGLPEDEQFF	TGTGCCAGCAGTGTCCCGGGACTACCGGAGGATGAGCAGTTCTTC
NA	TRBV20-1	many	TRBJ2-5	CSATSSWATQETQYF	TGCAGTGCTACCTCTTCTTGGGCCACACAAGAGACCCAGTACTTC
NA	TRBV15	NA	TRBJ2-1	CATSVRVGGSYNEQFF	TGTGCCACCAGTGTGAGAGTCGGCGGCTCCTACAATGAGCAGTTCTTC
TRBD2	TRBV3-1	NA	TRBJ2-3	CASSQGLAEVTDTQYF	TGTGCCAGCAGCCAAGGACTAGCGGAAGTCACAGATACGCAGTATTTT
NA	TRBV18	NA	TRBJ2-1	CASSPPQISRAGNYNEQFF	TGTGCCAGCTCACCCCCTCAAATCTCTAGGGCGGGAAACTACAATGAGCAGTTCTTC
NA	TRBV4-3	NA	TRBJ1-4	CASSQVPTSSPSEKLFF	TGCGCCAGCAGCCAAGTACCGACGTCCTCTCCCAGTGAAAAACTGTTTTTT
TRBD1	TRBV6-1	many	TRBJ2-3	CASSPRGQGEWDTQYF	TGTGCCAGCAGTCCCCGCGGACAGGGCGAGTGGGATACGCAGTATTTT
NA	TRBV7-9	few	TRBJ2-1	CASGVYEQFF	TGTGCCAGCGGGGTCTATGAGCAGTTCTTC
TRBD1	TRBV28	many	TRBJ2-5	CASSPTGGETETQYF	TGTGCCAGCAGTCCGACAGGGGGGGAGACGGAGACCCAGTACTTC
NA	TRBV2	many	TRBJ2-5	CASSESRSILGETQYF	TGTGCCAGCAGTGAAAGTCGCTCAATTTTAGGAGAGACCCAGTACTTC
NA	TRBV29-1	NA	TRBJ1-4	CSVVLGAMGKLFF	TGCAGCGTTGTTTTAGGGGCTATGGGAAAACTGTTTTTT
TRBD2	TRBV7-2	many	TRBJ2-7	CASSLDLAGRSSYEQYF	TGTGCCAGCAGCTTAGACCTAGCGGGCCGCAGCTCCTACGAGCAGTACTTC
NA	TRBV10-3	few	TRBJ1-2	CAISDAISSVPVNYGYTF	TGTGCCATCAGTGACGCCATATCTTCGGTGCCTGTGAACTATGGCTACACCTTC
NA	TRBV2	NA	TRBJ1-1	CASKFGGSDTEAFF	TGTGCCAGCAAGTTCGGGGGGTCGGACACTGAAGCGTTCTTT
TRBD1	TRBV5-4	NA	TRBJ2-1	CASSSVTGTGYNEQFF	TGTGCCAGCAGCTCGGTAACCGGGACAGGGTACAATGAGCAGTTCTTC
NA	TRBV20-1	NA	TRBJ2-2	CSASLESAGELFF	TGCAGTGCTAGCCTAGAGTCGGCCGGGGAGCTGTTTTTT
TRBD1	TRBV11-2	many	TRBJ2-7	CASSYGQGSYEQYF	TGTGCCAGCAGCTACGGACAGGGGTCCTACGAGCAGTACTTC
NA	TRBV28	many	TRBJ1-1	CASSPVQIESEAFF	TGTGCCAGCAGTCCGGTCCAGATCGAGAGTGAAGCTTTCTTT
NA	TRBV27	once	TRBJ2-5	CASSLSAVRGETQYF	TGTGCCAGCAGTTTATCGGCGGTCAGGGGAGAGACCCAGTACTTC
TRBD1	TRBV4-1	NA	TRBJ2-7	CASSPNRGNNLGQYF	TGCGCCAGCAGCCCGAACAGGGGGAACAACCTTGGGCAGTACTTC
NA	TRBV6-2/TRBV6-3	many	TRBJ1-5	CASSHRQGSSNQPQHF	TGTGCCAGCAGTCATAGACAAGGGAGTAGCAATCAGCCCCAGCATTTT
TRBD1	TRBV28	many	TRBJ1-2	CASATGNYGYTF	TGTGCCAGCGCGACAGGGAACTATGGCTACACCTTC
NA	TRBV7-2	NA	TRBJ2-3	CASTRRTVGRGADTQYF	TGTGCCAGCACCCGCAGGACTGTCGGGAGAGGGGCAGATACGCAGTATTTT
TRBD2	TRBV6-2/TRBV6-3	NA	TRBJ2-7	CASRGDYYEQYF	TGTGCCAGCAGGGGGGACTACTACGAGCAGTACTTC
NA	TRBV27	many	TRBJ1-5	CASSLWGGNQPQHF	TGTGCCAGCAGTTTGTGGGGGGGCAATCAGCCCCAGCATTTT
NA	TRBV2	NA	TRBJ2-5	CASRGSGVVETQYF	TGTGCCAGCAGGGGTTCGGGCGTGGTGGAGACCCAGTACTTC
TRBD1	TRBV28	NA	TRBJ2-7	CASILDRASSYEQYF	TGTGCCAGCATTCTGGACAGGGCCAGCTCCTACGAGCAGTACTTC
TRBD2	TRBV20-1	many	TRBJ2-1	CSALRLLAGAMYNEQFF	TGCAGTGCTTTGCGACTACTAGCGGGAGCCATGTACAATGAGCAGTTCTTC
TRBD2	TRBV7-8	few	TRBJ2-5	CASSPPGGRKETQYF	TGTGCCAGCAGCCCCCCGGGAGGGCGGAAGGAGACCCAGTACTTC
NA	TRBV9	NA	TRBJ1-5	CASSVLGNQPQHF	TGTGCCAGCAGCGTGCTAGGGAATCAGCCCCAGCATTTT
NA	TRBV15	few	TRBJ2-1	CATSGNYPPLNEQFF	TGTGCCACCAGCGGGAACTACCCTCCCTTGAATGAGCAGTTCTTC
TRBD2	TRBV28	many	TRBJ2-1	CASSTTGTSGYNEQFF	TGTGCCAGCAGCACAACCGGGACTAGCGGATACAATGAGCAGTTCTTC
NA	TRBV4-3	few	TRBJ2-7	CASSRAAFSYEQYF	TGCGCCAGCAGCCGAGCGGCCTTCTCCTACGAGCAGTACTTC
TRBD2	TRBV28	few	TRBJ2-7	CASSTNGGEQYF	TGTGCCAGCAGTACCAACGGGGGGGAGCAGTACTTC
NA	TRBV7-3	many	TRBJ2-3	CASSLMAGDTQYF	TGTGCCAGCAGCTTAATGGCAGGAGATACGCAGTATTTT
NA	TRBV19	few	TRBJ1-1	CASSIGNRNTEAFF	TGTGCCAGTAGTATAGGGAACCGGAACACTGAAGCTTTCTTT
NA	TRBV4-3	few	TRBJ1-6	CASSLNRMNNSPLHF	TGCGCCAGCAGCCTTAACAGGATGAATAATTCACCCCTCCACTTT
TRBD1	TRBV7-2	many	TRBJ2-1	CASSPGQVGEQFF	TGTGCCAGCAGCCCGGGACAGGTTGGGGAGCAGTTCTTC
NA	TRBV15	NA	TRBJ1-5	CATSRTGVWQPQHF	TGTGCCACCAGCAGGACAGGAGTGTGGCAGCCCCAGCATTTT
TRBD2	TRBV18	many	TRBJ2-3	CASSQTSGFSDTQYF	TGTGCCAGCTCACAGACTAGCGGTTTTTCAGATACGCAGTATTTT
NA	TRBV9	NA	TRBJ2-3	CASSVRGLLTDTQYF	TGTGCCAGCAGCGTTAGGGGACTCCTCACAGATACGCAGTATTTT
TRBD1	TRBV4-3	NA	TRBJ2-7	CASSSRQGGPGEQYF	TGCGCCAGCAGCTCCAGACAGGGCGGGCCCGGCGAGCAGTACTTC
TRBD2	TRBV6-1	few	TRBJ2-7	CASRGTSSDEQYF	TGTGCCAGCAGGGGGACTAGCAGCGACGAGCAGTACTTC
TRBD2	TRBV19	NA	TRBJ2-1	CASSIVEASGRYEQFF	TGTGCCAGTAGTATAGTAGAGGCTAGCGGGAGGTATGAGCAGTTCTTC
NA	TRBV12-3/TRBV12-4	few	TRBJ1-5	CASSSMWGQPQHF	TGTGCCAGCAGCTCCATGTGGGGTCAGCCCCAGCATTTT
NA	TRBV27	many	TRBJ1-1	CASSKGLMMNTEAFF	TGTGCCAGCAGCAAAGGGCTAATGATGAACACTGAAGCTTTCTTT
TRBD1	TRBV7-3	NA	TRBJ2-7	CASSPRAGGHYEQYF	TGTGCCAGCAGCCCACGGGCAGGGGGACACTACGAGCAGTACTTC
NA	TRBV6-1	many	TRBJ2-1	CASRLMTASNEQFF	TGTGCCAGCAGACTAATGACTGCTTCCAATGAGCAGTTCTTC
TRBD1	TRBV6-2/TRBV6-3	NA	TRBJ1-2	CASSARDRVPYGYTF	TGTGCCAGCAGTGCCCGGGACAGGGTACCTTATGGCTACACCTTC